Detailed here is one T cell receptor (beta chain). Its matching antigen is unknown. A single record per CDR3 protein comes from TCRdb applying MiXCR to the 5' RACE reads. The table lists hundreds of thousands of distinct CDR3 sequences, over 9% of them singletons. This sample was included in a study of identical twins. The study, taken as a whole, reports: Twin pairs had excess sharing that was weaker in beta out-of-frame sequences.

This CDR3 comprises 13 residues. The germline CDR1 and CDR2 sequences are SNHLY and FYNNEI. V gave up 5 bases and J gave up 3 bases, with 10 bases separating them. These data were likewise used in another study, on yellow fever vaccine responses in identical twins.

The sequence was obtained from a woman between 18 and 30 years old in good health. The chain combines TRBV2 with TRBJ1-2; possible D gene TRBD1, 6 bases. The sequencing sample was made of CD8+ T cells sorted from blood. The CDR3 DNA reads as TGTGCCAGCAGTTACAGGGAGGACTATGGCTACACCTTC. This gives the protein CASSYREDYGYTF.